Listed below are T cell receptor beta chains from one sample, sequenced in a study of CD8+ T cells in alopecia areata. Sequencing was performed with immunoSEQ multiplex PCR; in TCRdb, only in-frame clones are kept and a portion is missing. The sample consists of some 200,000 clones, about 60% of them appearing once. The sequenced sample was CD4+ T cells sorted from blood, obtained at week 4, from a patient treated with tofacitinib. The receptors here all came from a human donor with alopecia areata. Both conserved end residues are trimmed from each CDR3.

v_call | cdr3_length | cdr3_aa
TRBV7-2 | 12 | ASSSGQSGAEQY
TRBV6-5 | 11 | ASSRGLNYGYT
TRBV7-2 | 12 | ASSLERFNYGYT
TRBV9 | 12 | ASSGGSARDTQY
TRBV28 | 10 | ASSPGRVEQY
TRBV23-1 | 9 | ASPKWGPLH
TRBV11-2 | 15 | ASRQNPTGVVSGELF
TRBV30 | 12 | AGRNRGHDYGYT
TRBV2 | 12 | ASRGTANTGELF
TRBV7-9 | 12 | ASSLKGAGYGYT
TRBV5-1 | 12 | ASSLGNREPEQF
TRBV18 | 14 | ASSASIGQVSYEQY
TRBV18 | 12 | ASSPNGMGTEAF
TRBV5-1 | 14 | ASSPGTGAGTDTQY
TRBV6-5 | 13 | ASSYSRGYNSPLH
TRBV11-2 | 11 | ASSLSRAGIQY
TRBV14 | 15 | ASSQENGGPNTGELF
TRBV28 | 10 | ASSTRTGAQY
TRBV30 | 14 | AWSVRDRDITDTQY
TRBV6-6 | 9 | ATGTNQPQH
TRBV7-9 | 15 | ASSPGMGGNRNQPQH
TRBV7-9 | 12 | ASSRDRNTDTQY
TRBV5-1 | 15 | ASSSGTGGSGANVLT
TRBV5-4 | 11 | ASSLDSDYGYT
TRBV29-1 | 12 | SVEPGTGYNEQF
TRBV5-4 | 13 | ASSLEPLYQETQY
TRBV7-2 | 14 | ASTSAGALSTDTQY
TRBV29-1 | 12 | SVHRRGGPNEQF
TRBV29-1 | 12 | SVDRGGSNTEAF
TRBV14 | 15 | ASSHSQGQRPSYEQY
TRBV2 | 13 | ASSVVGGWDQPQH
TRBV10-3 | 13 | AISLTGNKGYGYT
TRBV7-2 | 15 | ASSSSHTFTSTDTQY
TRBV5-1 | 13 | ASSFRTGSSYEQY
TRBV29-1 | 11 | SVEYGSGNTIY
TRBV15 | 15 | ATSRRTGLPRGETQY